This T cell receptor (beta chain) was sequenced during a study of cytomegalovirus exposure and HLA in healthy donors. General study findings and limits: Links to common viral pathogens appeared, in a later analysis, for several of the most significant clusters. Another analysis was done later, and it associated around 17,000 TCR beta sequences with HLA alleles at 0.05 false discovery rate. Accounts indicate the classifier identified cytomegalovirus status with strong specificity and sensitivity. Upon later analysis, TCR association rates were observed to vary by HLA locus, being highest for DRB1 and lowest for HLA-C.

Looked up from germline, CDR1 is SGDLS and CDR2 is YYNGEE. The length of the CDR3 is 16 residues. With 0 bases removed from V and 1 base from J, the gap between germline ends came to 12 bases. Note on this clone: Its target is not known.

PCR was performed using 60 Vbeta and 13 Jbeta primers. The method was immunoSEQ multiplex PCR; TCRdb's version includes in-frame clones alone and lacks a portion of them. The profile covers about 140,000 clones, with less than 10% appearing a single time and 1.8% taken by the ten largest. The sample taken for sequencing was PBMCs. The sequence came from a man aged 50-60 years in good health and CMV-seronegative. The chain combines TRBV9 with TRBJ2-3; maybe TRBD2 (6 bases). DNA of the CDR3: TGTGCCAGCAGCGTAGTAGCGGTAGGGGGCACAGATACGCAGTATTTT. Translating it yields CASSVVAVGGTDTQYF.